The present entry profiles one TCR beta chain with its context. Its antigen is currently unknown. This CDR3 is also generated by other DNA sequences in the sample. These data originate in a study of shared clonotypes between healthy human individuals. For the study at large: For every donor, three CD4 naive, three CD4 memory, two CD8 naive and one CD8 memory plates were used. Study outcomes and limitations: Few donors limited the genetic and exposure-history diversity represented.

Generated by immunoSEQ multiplex PCR, the TCRdb table keeps only in-frame clones and is missing some. The sample has millions of clones, roughly 94% seen once; the top ten hold roughly 0.13%. The donor cohort consisted entirely of Caucasian adults residing in Nashville, Tennessee. V dropped 6 bases and J dropped 6; count of bases not matched to a gene: 5. Germline V gene lookup returns CDR1 MNHEY and CDR2 SVGAGI. The CDR3 totals 13 residues. The source material was naive CD4+ T cells sorted from blood. Subset indicated: CD45RA+ positively selected. The chain joins TRBV6-5 to TRBJ1-1; 9 bases match TRBD1. This receptor was obtained from a man between 18 and 35 years old in good health. This CDR3 reads CASRQTGGAEAFF. The CDR3 nucleotides read TGTGCCAGCAGACAGACAGGGGGAGCTGAAGCTTTCTTT.